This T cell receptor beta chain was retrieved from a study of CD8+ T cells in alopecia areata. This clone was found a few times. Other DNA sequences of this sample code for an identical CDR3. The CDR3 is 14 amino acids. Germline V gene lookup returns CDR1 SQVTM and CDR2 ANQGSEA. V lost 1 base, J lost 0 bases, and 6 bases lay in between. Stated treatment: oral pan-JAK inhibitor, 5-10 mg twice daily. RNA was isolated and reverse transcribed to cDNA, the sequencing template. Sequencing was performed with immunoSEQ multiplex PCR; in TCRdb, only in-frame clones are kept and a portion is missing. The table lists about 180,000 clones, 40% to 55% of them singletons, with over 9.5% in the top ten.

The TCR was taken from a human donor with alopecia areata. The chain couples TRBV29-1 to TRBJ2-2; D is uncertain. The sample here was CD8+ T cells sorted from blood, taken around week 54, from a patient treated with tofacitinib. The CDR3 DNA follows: TGCAGCGTTGAAGGCCAGACGAACACCGGGGAGCTGTTTTTT. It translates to CSVEGQTNTGELFF.